The entry below gives a single TCR beta chain sequence along with its context. The data were taken from a study of CD8+ T cells in alopecia areata. Trimming removed 7 bases at V and 4 bases at J, with 20 bases between. CDR3 length: 15 amino acids. The germline CDR1 and CDR2 sequences are MGHRA and YSYEKL. Sequencing used cDNA as its template, made by extracting RNA and reverse transcribing it. Assay: immunoSEQ multiplex PCR; the TCRdb copy retains only in-frame clones and omits some. Of 90,000 to 100,000 clones in the sample, around 38% are singletons; the top ten hold about 1.2%. This rearrangement joins TRBV4-1 to TRBJ2-7; tentatively, D is TRBD1 (5 bases). Sequenced sample: CD4+ T cells sorted from blood. This TCR was sampled from a human donor with alopecia areata. In nucleotides, the CDR3 is TGCGCCAGCACCTTAGGCGGACATGCCCCTTACGAGCAGTACTTC. It codes for CASTLGGHAPYEQYF.